This T cell receptor beta chain was obtained from a study of shared clonotypes between healthy human individuals. The V end lost 1 base, the J end lost 9 bases, and 13 bases lay between the germline ends. This CDR3 is built from 13 residues. The germline V gene encodes CDR1 MDHEN and CDR2 SYDVKM. Assay: immunoSEQ multiplex PCR; the TCRdb copy retains only in-frame clones and omits some. The data contain 2 million to 2.5 million clones, 90% to 97% of them singletons. This TCR was recovered from a man between 18 and 35 years old in good health. The rearrangement joins TRBV28 to TRBJ2-7; TRBD2 might be the D (6 bases). The sequenced material came from naive CD4+ T cells sorted from blood. Subset reported: CD45RA+ positively selected. The CDR3 spells CASSLFSPGGQYF. The DNA for the CDR3 is TGTGCCAGCAGTTTATTTTCGCCCGGGGGGCAGTACTTC.